This T cell receptor beta chain was captured by sequencing in a study of chemoradiotherapy in HPV16-positive cancers. Study-level background: Candidate HPV-specific T-cell clones and common TCR motifs came from functional assays in a couple of HPV16-positive patients.

Overall study findings and caveats: During treatment, candidate HPV-specific clones and E7-related motifs expanded in tumor. HPV-specific T cells were functionally defined from only a couple of HPV16-positive patients.

Samples were taken several times over chemoradiotherapy. The germline CDR1 and CDR2 sequences are LNHNV and YYDKDF (reference sequence). The CDR3 spans 15 residues. The V gene lost 0 bases and the J gene lost 4 bases, with 13 bases spanning the gap. Of note for this clone: Its antigen is unknown.

The table came from immunoSEQ multiplex PCR; TCRdb's copy has only in-frame clones and leaves some out. Of some 11,000 clones in the sample, about four fifths were seen once. The TCR sequence derives from a human donor with HPV-associated anogenital cancer. Sampling was performed from a patient who underwent chemoradiotherapy. The chain is built from TRBV15 and TRBJ2-7, with a possible D match to TRBD1 (6 bases). CDR3 amino acids: CATSRDRGFAYEQYF. The CDR3 region has the DNA TGTGCCACCAGCAGAGATAGGGGGTTCGCGTACGAGCAGTACTTC.